This entry lists 28 T cell receptor beta chains sequenced from one sample in a study of blood T cell repertoires in COVID-19 (dated by TCRdb to 2020 to 2022). To prepare the library, the immunoSEQ multiplex PCR assay was applied. TCRdb provides this immuneACCESS table in a form limited to in-frame rearrangements. Some clones are lacking; in checked studies, under half of them reflect an unresolved V gene, and why the rest are absent is not known. Here the sample has about 310,000 clones; around 91% occur a single time. The ten largest clones capture approximately 4.3% of the sample. Input material: PBMCs or T cells enriched from blood (not recorded which). Receptors were obtained from a woman aged 18-35 years with acute COVID-19.

This chain uses TRBV6-4 with TRBJ2-3; D ambiguous. The germline V gene encodes CDR1 MRHNA and CDR2 SNTAGT. CDR3 size: 13 residues. Trimming cost V 3 bases and J 4 bases, with 8 bases left between them. The CDR3 region has the DNA TGTGCCAGCAGTGATGGCCCCTCAGATACGCAGTATTTT. This gives the protein CASSDGPSDTQYF.

CDR3 amino acids: CASSPPGQGWEKLFF. For the CDR3, the DNA is TGTGCCAGTAGCCCCCCGGGACAGGGGTGGGAAAAACTGTTTTTT. The rearrangement joins TRBV19 to TRBJ1-4, with 10 bases fitting TRBD1. In germline, CDR1 is LNHDA, CDR2 SQIVND (reference sequence). The CDR3 loop spans 15 amino acids. Unmatched junction bases numbered 9, after V lost 6 bases and J lost 8 bases.

J is TRBJ1-6 and V is TRBV28; maybe TRBD1 (5 bases). Trimming left V 8 bases short and J 0 bases short, with 11 bases between. The CDR3 has 15 amino acids. The germline CDR1 and CDR2 sequences are MDHEN and SYDVKM. The CDR3: CASGGENSYNSPLHF. The CDR3 DNA follows: TGTGCCAGCGGGGGGGAAAACTCCTATAATTCACCCCTCCACTTT. Based on the CDR3 plus reference TRBV28 and TRBJ1-6, the full variable domain is DVKVTQSSRYLVKRTGEKVFLECVQDMDHENMFWYRQDPGLGLRLIYFSYDVKMKEKGDIPEGYSVSREKKERFSLILESASTNQTSMYLCASGGENSYNSPLHFGNGTRLTVT.

This clone was detected only once. The chain joins TRBV5-1 to TRBJ2-1; TRBD2 aligns across 8 bases. The CDR3 sequence is 17 residues long. Trimming took 4 bases from V and 3 from J; bases not matched to a gene: 12. Looked up from germline, CDR1 is SGHRS and CDR2 is YFSETQ. CDR3 loop: CASSPGGAQGGYNEQFF. The CDR3 DNA follows: TGCGCCAGCAGCCCGGGGGGGGCCCAGGGTGGCTACAATGAGCAGTTCTTC.

V usage is TRBV3-1 (or the pseudogene TRBV3-2) and J usage is TRBJ2-2, with unresolved D. The V end was cut by 0 bases, the J end by 1 base, with 3 bases between. This CDR3 is built from 14 residues. Per germline, CDR1 LGHDT and CDR2 YNNKEL (reference sequence). The CDR3 loop is CASSQDLNTGELFF. In nucleotides, the CDR3 is TGTGCCAGCAGCCAAGACTTGAACACCGGGGAGCTGTTTTTT.

The chain recombines TRBV11-2 with TRBJ1-1; D not resolved. V lost 0 bases and J 11 bases, leaving 16 bases between the germline ends. Germline lookup yields CDR1 SGHAT and CDR2 FQNNGV. CDR3 size: 14 residues. CDR3 sequence: CASSLEAVPDVAFF. CDR3 sequence (DNA): TGTGCCAGCAGCTTAGAGGCGGTCCCTGATGTTGCTTTCTTT.

The chain couples TRBV3-1 (or the pseudogene TRBV3-2) to TRBJ1-5; TRBD1 is a possible D gene (5 bases). Germline values: CDR1 LGHDT, CDR2 YNNKEL (reference sequence). Trimming left V 1 base short and J 6 bases short, with 16 bases between. This CDR3 has 16 amino acids. The CDR3, as DNA: TGTGCCAGCAGCCAAGGCGGGGAGGGGCTGGTTCAGCCCCAGCATTTT. It is translated as CASSQGGEGLVQPQHF.

This rearrangement joins TRBV29-1 to TRBJ1-5; D is undetermined. CDR1 is SQVTM and CDR2 is ANQGSEA in the germline V gene. The ends were cut back, 4 bases at V and 8 bases at J, with 18 bases in the middle. The CDR3 length is 14 residues. CDR3 sequence: CSVGEPGPGKPQHF. In nucleotides, the CDR3 is TGCAGCGTTGGGGAACCTGGCCCCGGGAAGCCCCAGCATTTT.

This rearrangement joins TRBV5-1 to TRBJ2-5, with 7 bases that match TRBD2. The CDR3 has 15 amino acids. From germline, CDR1 is SGHRS and CDR2 YFSETQ. J lost 2 bases, V lost 0 bases, and 4 bases had no gene match. The CDR3 DNA reads TGCGCCAGCAGCTTGGCACCTAGCGGACAAGAGACCCAGTACTTC. Encoded protein: CASSLAPSGQETQYF.

The V gene is TRBV9, the J gene TRBJ2-1, with a possible D match to TRBD1 (6 bases). CDR1 and CDR2 (germline): SGDLS, YYNGEE. CDR3 size: 16 residues. Trimming shortened V by 2 bases and J by 2 bases, and 14 bases separated the two germline ends. The DNA for the CDR3 is TGTGCCAGCAGCGTTAAGGGGGTAGAGACCTACAATGAGCAGTTCTTC. Protein: CASSVKGVETYNEQFF. Based on the CDR3 plus reference TRBV9 and TRBJ2-1, the full variable domain is DSGVTQTPKHLITATGQRVTLRCSPRSGDLSVYWYQQSLDQGLQFLIQYYNGEERAKGNILERFSAQQFPDLHSELNLSSLELGDSALYFCASSVKGVETYNEQFFGPGTRLTVL.

This clone was found once. The V call is TRBV10-3, the J call TRBJ1-2, with a weak D call TRBD1 (6 bases). Trimming removed 3 bases from V and 2 bases from J, with 16 bases in between. The CDR3 spans 16 residues. Germline-derived CDR1 and CDR2 are ENHRY and SYGVKD. CDR3 region: CAISDWEGESNYGYTF. In nucleotides, the CDR3 is TGTGCCATCAGTGACTGGGAGGGGGAATCCAACTATGGCTACACCTTC.

For this clone: At the DNA level, this CDR3 is encoded by other sequences in the same sample as well. The CDR3 sequence is CASSFTGNTEAFF. The CDR3, as DNA: TGTGCCAGCAGTTTTACAGGAAACACTGAAGCTTTCTTT. The chain uses TRBV12-3 or TRBV12-4 and TRBJ1-1; tentative D call: TRBD1 (5 bases). The CDR3 is made up of 13 amino acids. The V and J ends lost 3 bases and 2 bases respectively, with 7 bases between them.

The rearrangement links TRBV6-5 to TRBJ2-7; no clear D. Germline CDR1 is MNHEY and CDR2 is SVGAGI. The CDR3 spans 13 residues. The ends were cut back, 4 bases at V and 2 bases at J, with 9 bases in the middle. CDR3 protein: CASSSRRAYEQYF. The CDR3 bases are TGTGCCAGCAGTTCCCGGAGAGCCTACGAGCAGTACTTC.

The rearrangement links TRBV29-1 to TRBJ2-1; 12 nucleotides match TRBD2. The length of the CDR3 is 14 residues. The V and J ends lost 7 bases and 1 base, in that order; junction bases with no gene match: 2. Germline V gene data show CDR1 as SQVTM and CDR2 as ANQGSEA. The CDR3 DNA sequence: TGCAGCGGTGGGACTAGCGGGTCCTACAATGAGCAGTTCTTC. Translated, it gives CSGGTSGSYNEQFF.

This clone showed up just a few times. This rearrangement joins TRBV27 to TRBJ1-2; 10 bases are shared with TRBD1. The germline V gene has CDR1 MNHEY and CDR2 SMNVEV (reference sequence). The CDR3 is made up of 15 amino acids. The J segment lost 4 bases and the V segment lost 4 bases, leaving 6 bases of the junction unmatched. The CDR3: CASSSGTGVIYGYTF. The CDR3 region has the DNA TGTGCCAGCAGTTCCGGGACAGGGGTTATCTATGGCTACACCTTC.

V is TRBV18 and J is TRBJ1-1; TRBD1 is a possible D gene (6 bases). Germline CDR1 reads KGHSH; CDR2 reads LQKENI. The CDR3 is 16 residues long. Trimming removed 6 bases at V and 4 bases at J, with 21 bases between. CDR3 region: CASSRKGGRSATEAFF. For the CDR3, the DNA is TGTGCCAGCTCTCGTAAAGGGGGACGGTCGGCCACTGAAGCTTTCTTT.

The chain joins TRBV7-9 to TRBJ1-2; no reliable D call. The CDR3 is 14 amino acids. V was clipped by 0 bases and J by 8 bases, with 13 bases between them. Per the germline V gene, CDR1 is SEHNR and CDR2 is FQNEAQ (reference sequence). In DNA, the CDR3 is TGTGCCAGCAGCTTAGCGGGCTCTTCTGGGGGCTACACCTTC. It translates to CASSLAGSSGGYTF.

The chain uses TRBV5-1 and TRBJ1-1; TRBD1 is a possible D gene (6 bases). Germline CDR1 SGHRS, CDR2 YFSETQ. The CDR3 extends over 14 amino acids. With 4 bases removed from V and 8 bases from J, the gap between germline ends came to 18 bases. The CDR3 DNA reads as TGCGCCAGCAGCCTTGAGGGGGGGACGAGGGAAGCTTTCTTT. Translation gives CASSLEGGTREAFF.

This rearrangement joins TRBV3-1 (or the pseudogene TRBV3-2) to TRBJ2-7; a weak D match, TRBD2 (5 bases). The germline V and J ends were trimmed by 4 bases and 2 bases, with 12 bases remaining between them. Looked up from germline, CDR1 is LGHDT and CDR2 is YNNKEL (reference sequence). The CDR3 is made up of 14 amino acids. The CDR3 protein is CASSLRGFPYEQYF. CDR3 DNA sequence: TGTGCCAGCAGCCTTCGAGGGTTTCCCTACGAGCAGTACTTC.

The V call is TRBV9, the J call TRBJ2-5; 12 bases line up with TRBD1. The V gene's germline CDR1 is SGDLS and CDR2 YYNGEE. With V trimmed by 4 bases and J by 5 bases, 9 bases remained unmatched. This CDR3 is built from 16 residues. The CDR3 here is CASSPTGTGGVETQYF. CDR3 sequence (DNA): TGTGCCAGCAGCCCCACCGGGACAGGGGGCGTGGAGACCCAGTACTTC.

In this sample, this clone turned up once. The CDR3 loop reads CASSPSSGSYEQYF. The CDR3 coding sequence is TGTGCCAGCAGCCCCTCTAGCGGATCCTACGAGCAGTACTTC. The chain is built from TRBV7-3 and TRBJ2-7, with 7 nucleotides matching TRBD2. Germline CDR1 and CDR2: SGHTA and FQGTGA. V shed 5 bases, J shed 1 base, and the junction held 5 bases outside the gene matches. This CDR3 has 14 residues.

The chain carries TRBV19 and TRBJ1-5; TRBD1 agrees at 7 bases. The CDR3 totals 16 residues. Germline assignment: CDR1 LNHDA and CDR2 SQIVND (reference sequence). V gave up 3 bases and J gave up 2 bases; unmatched junction bases: 7. CDR3 amino acids: CASSILGQLGNQPQHF. The DNA of the CDR3 is TGTGCCAGTAGTATTTTGGGACAGTTAGGCAATCAGCCCCAGCATTTT.

This chain uses TRBV28 with TRBJ1-5, with D unresolved. The CDR3 is 17 residues long. Germline values: CDR1 MDHEN, CDR2 SYDVKM. The germline V and J ends were trimmed by 4 bases and 1 base, with 17 bases remaining between them. CDR3 sequence reads: CASSSPSTGFSNQPQHF. The CDR3 DNA reads TGTGCCAGCAGTTCACCCTCGACGGGGTTCAGCAATCAGCCCCAGCATTTT.

J is TRBJ2-1 and V is TRBV24-1; 8 nucleotides align to TRBD2. This CDR3 has 20 amino acids. V shed 4 bases, J shed 1 base, and the junction held 17 bases outside the gene matches. Germline loops: CDR1 KGHDR, CDR2 SFDVKD. CDR3 sequence: CATSETVSREGRGSYNEQFF. CDR3 coding DNA: TGTGCCACCAGTGAGACCGTGAGTCGGGAGGGCCGGGGTTCCTACAATGAGCAGTTCTTC.

In its sample, this clone was seen a few times. This chain uses TRBV6-5 with TRBJ1-1; the D is unclear. Germline V gene data show CDR1 as MNHEY and CDR2 as SVGAGI. The CDR3 is 13 amino acids. V lost 3 bases and J 4 bases, leaving 9 bases between the germline ends. In DNA form, the CDR3 reads TGTGCCAGCAGTTATGACAAATTCACTGAAGCTTTCTTT. Residues: CASSYDKFTEAFF.

CDR3 in DNA: TGTGCCAGCAGTGACAGGGACTATGGCTACACCTTC. Translating it yields CASSDRDYGYTF. This sequence joins TRBV2 and TRBJ1-2, with a possible D match to TRBD1 (5 bases). The CDR3 loop spans 12 amino acids. V lost 3 bases and J 3 bases, leaving 5 bases between the germline ends. CDR1 is SNHLY and CDR2 is FYNNEI in the germline V gene.

This chain uses TRBV19 with TRBJ2-7; maybe TRBD2 (6 bases). This CDR3 spans 14 amino acids. V was shortened by 2 bases and J by 3 bases, with 11 bases between the two germline ends. The V gene's germline CDR1 is LNHDA and CDR2 SQIVND (reference sequence). The CDR3: CASSIPGEGYEQYF. The CDR3 nucleotides read TGTGCCAGTAGTATACCGGGAGAGGGCTACGAGCAGTACTTC.

J is TRBJ1-4 and V is TRBV5-5; D remains unclear. Trimming pared 0 bases from V and 0 bases from J, leaving 12 bases between. Germline V lookup: CDR1 SGHKS, CDR2 YYEKEE (reference sequence). The CDR3 has 17 amino acids. CDR3 nucleotides: TGTGCCAGCAGCTTGGTGGTCCGGGGTTCAACTAATGAAAAACTGTTTTTT. It is translated as CASSLVVRGSTNEKLFF. Complete variable domain (other parts from reference TRBV5-5 and TRBJ1-4): DAGVTQSPTHLIKTRGQQVTLRCSPISGHKSVSWYQQVLGQGPQFIFQYYEKEERGRGNFPDRFSARQFPNYSSELNVNALLLGDSALYLCASSLVVRGSTNEKLFFGSGTQLSVL.